This record concerns one TCR beta chain sequence. Its antigen is currently unknown. Measured with immunoSEQ multiplex PCR; TCRdb has only the in-frame clones, and not every one. The sample yields more than 75,000 clones, 85% seen once. This entry comes from a study of OX40 agonist ivuxolimab in advanced cancers. Study-level points and caveats: Among the nonresponders, some also had low normalized T-cell clonal expansion.

Sequenced here: CD4+ or CD8+ T cells sorted from blood, sampled in a trial of the OX40 agonist ivuxolimab. This clonotype originated in an adult with an advanced solid tumor such as melanoma, head and neck, liver or kidney cancer.

CDR3 region: CASSQTGGLYIQPQHF. The CDR3 DNA follows: TGTGCCAGCTCACAGACAGGGGGCCTTTATATCCAGCCCCAGCATTTT. V is TRBV18 and J is TRBJ1-5; 10 bases are a match to TRBD1. The V gene's germline CDR1 is KGHSH and CDR2 LQKENI. V was clipped by 4 bases and J by 7 bases; unmatched bases: 10. There are 16 residues in the CDR3.